This T cell receptor (beta chain) was sequenced during a study of human T cells and chemical hapten exposure. On the study more broadly: DPC at 0.01% went onto the upper back in patch tests, read at 6 days.

Per germline, CDR1 MNHNS and CDR2 SASEGT. This CDR3 comprises 15 residues. V dropped 4 bases and J dropped 0 bases, with 13 bases sitting between them. TCRdb reprocessed the RACE reads via MiXCR and lists one record per CDR3 protein. The sample yields tens of thousands of distinct CDR3 sequences, roughly a tenth seen once. Time point indicated: patch test 1, 2 weeks after DPC sensitization. Sample treatment: therapeutic diphenylcyclopropenone sensitization with weekly scalp DPC. The gene calls are TRBV6-1 and TRBJ2-7, with TRBD2 as a possible D gene (6 bases). The origin of this receptor is a middle-aged man with alopecia areata. Some clones in this sample may be carry-over from other donors' samples. Here the sequenced sample was whole blood, taken in connection with sensitization to the hapten diphenylcyclopropenone (DPC). The CDR3 coding sequence is TGTGCCAGCAGTGGACGGGACTCTAACTCCTACGAGCAGTACGTC. It is translated as CASSGRDSNSYEQYV.